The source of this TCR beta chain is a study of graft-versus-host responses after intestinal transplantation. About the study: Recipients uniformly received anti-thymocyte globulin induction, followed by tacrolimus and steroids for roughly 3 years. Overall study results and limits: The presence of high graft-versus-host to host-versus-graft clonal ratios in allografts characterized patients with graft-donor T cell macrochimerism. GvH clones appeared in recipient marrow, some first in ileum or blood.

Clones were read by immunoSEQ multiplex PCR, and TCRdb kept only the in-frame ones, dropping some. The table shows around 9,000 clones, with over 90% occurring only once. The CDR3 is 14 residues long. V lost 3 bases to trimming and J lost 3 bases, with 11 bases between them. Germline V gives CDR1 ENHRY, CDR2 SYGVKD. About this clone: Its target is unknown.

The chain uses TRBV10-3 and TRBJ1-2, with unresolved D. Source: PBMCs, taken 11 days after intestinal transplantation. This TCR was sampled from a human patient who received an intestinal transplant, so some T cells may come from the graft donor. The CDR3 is CAISESGPHYGYTF. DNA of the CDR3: TGTGCCATCAGTGAAAGCGGGCCTCACTATGGCTACACCTTC.